This TCR beta chain was recovered during a study of PD-1 blockade in mismatch repair-deficient tumors. This clone was recorded only once. Only in-frame clones appear in the TCRdb table, and some are missing; sequencing was by immunoSEQ multiplex PCR. There are 75,000 to 80,000 clones in the sample; 65% to 85% occur only once, and around 5.5% lies in the top ten. This specimen was peripheral blood, taken 44 weeks after starting pembrolizumab. This receptor was identified in an adult with mismatch repair-deficient cancer.

CDR3 residues: CASSVLAGINEQFF. CDR3 bases: TGTGCCAGCAGCGTGCTAGCGGGGATTAATGAGCAGTTCTTC. The chain couples TRBV9 to TRBJ2-1; TRBD2 matches 9 bases. Trimming removed 2 bases from V and 7 bases from J; junction bases left unmatched: 4. The V gene's germline CDR1 is SGDLS and CDR2 YYNGEE. The CDR3 is 14 residues long.